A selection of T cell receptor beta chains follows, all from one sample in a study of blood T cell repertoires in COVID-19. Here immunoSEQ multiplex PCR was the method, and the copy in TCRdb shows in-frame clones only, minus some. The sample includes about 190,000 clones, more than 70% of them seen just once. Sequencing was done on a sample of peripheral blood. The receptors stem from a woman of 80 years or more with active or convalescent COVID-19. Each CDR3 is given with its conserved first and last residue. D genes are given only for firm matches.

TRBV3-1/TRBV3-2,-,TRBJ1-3,TGTGCCAGCAGCACACGGGACACCAGCTCTGGAAACACCATATATTTT,CASSTRDTSSGNTIYF
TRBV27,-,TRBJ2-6,TGTGCCAGCAGTTTGCGTGGAGGCGGGGCCAACGTCCTGACTTTC,CASSLRGGGANVLTF
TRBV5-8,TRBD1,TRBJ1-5,TGTGCCTCCACGTCCGGGACAGGGAACAATCAGCCCCAGCATTTT,CASTSGTGNNQPQHF
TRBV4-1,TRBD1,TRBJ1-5,TGCGCCAGCAGCCACAATTCGGGACAGGGCCTGAATCAGCCCCAGCATTTT,CASSHNSGQGLNQPQHF
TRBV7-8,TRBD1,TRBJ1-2,TGTGCCAGCAGCTTAGGTTCGGACAGGGGAGGCTACACCTTC,CASSLGSDRGGYTF
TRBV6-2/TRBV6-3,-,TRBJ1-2,-,CASSFRVFWRGYTF
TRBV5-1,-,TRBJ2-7,TGCGCCAGCAGCTCCTCCGCGGGGACCTACGAGCAGTACTTC,CASSSSAGTYEQYF
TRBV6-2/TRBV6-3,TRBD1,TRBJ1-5,TGTGCCAGCAGTTACTCGACAGGGCTTGGGGTTCAGCCCCAGCATTTT,CASSYSTGLGVQPQHF
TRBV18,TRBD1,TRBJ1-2,TGTGCCAGCTCATCTCGACAGGGCGAGGATGGCTACACCTTC,CASSSRQGEDGYTF
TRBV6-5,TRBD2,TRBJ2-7,TGTGCCAGCACCGAGGCGGGGGGCTCCTACGAGCAGTACTTC,CASTEAGGSYEQYF
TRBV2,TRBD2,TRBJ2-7,TGTGCCAGCAGCGGGACTACACGAGGGGAGCAGTACTTC,CASSGTTRGEQYF
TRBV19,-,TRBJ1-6,TGTGCCAGTAGCCCCTCAACAAATTCACCCCTCCACTTT,CASSPSTNSPLHF
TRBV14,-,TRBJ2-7,TGTGCCAGCAGCCAAGATTGGGCGCAGGCGTCCGACGAGCAGTACTTC,CASSQDWAQASDEQYF